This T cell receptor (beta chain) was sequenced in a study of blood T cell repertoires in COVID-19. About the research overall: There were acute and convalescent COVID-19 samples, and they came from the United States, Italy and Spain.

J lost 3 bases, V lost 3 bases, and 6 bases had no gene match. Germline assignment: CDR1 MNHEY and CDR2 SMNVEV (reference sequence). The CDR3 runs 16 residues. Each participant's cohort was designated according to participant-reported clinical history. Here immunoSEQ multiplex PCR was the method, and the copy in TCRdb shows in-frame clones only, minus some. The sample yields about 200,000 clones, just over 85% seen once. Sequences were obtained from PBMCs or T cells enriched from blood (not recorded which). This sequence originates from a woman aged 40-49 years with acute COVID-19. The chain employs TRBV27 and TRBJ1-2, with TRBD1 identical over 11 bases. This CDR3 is CASSFGRGQGDYGYTF. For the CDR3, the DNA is TGTGCCAGCAGTTTTGGGCGGGGACAGGGGGACTATGGCTACACCTTC.